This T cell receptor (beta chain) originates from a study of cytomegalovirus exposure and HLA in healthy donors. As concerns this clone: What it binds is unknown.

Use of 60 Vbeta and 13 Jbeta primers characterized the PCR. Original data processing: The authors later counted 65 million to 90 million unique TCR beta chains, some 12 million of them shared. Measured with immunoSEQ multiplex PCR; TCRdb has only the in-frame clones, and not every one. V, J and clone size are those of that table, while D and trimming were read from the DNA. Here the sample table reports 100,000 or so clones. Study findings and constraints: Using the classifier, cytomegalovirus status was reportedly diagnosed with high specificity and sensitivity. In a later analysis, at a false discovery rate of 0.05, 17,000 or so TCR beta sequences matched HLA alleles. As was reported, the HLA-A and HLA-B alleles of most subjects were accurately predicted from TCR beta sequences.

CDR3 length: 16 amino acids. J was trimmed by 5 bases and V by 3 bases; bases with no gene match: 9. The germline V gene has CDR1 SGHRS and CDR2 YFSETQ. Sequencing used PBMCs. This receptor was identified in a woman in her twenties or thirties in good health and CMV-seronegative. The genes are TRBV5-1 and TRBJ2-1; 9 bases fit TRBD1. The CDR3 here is CASSSPGQGRHNEQFF. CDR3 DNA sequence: TGCGCCAGCAGCTCTCCGGGACAGGGAAGGCACAATGAGCAGTTCTTC.